This T cell receptor (beta chain) is drawn from a study of T cells expressing NK-cell markers. At the level of the study: It was sorted CD3+CD56+NKG2C+, CD3+CD56+NKG2C- and CD3+CD56-NKG2C+ T cells that supplied the TCR beta repertoires.

TCRdb re-called the 5' RACE reads; every CDR3 protein appears as one record, without DNA. The repertoire table contains over 200,000 distinct CDR3 sequences. This CDR3 has 12 residues. Germline values: CDR1 LNHDA, CDR2 SQIVND (reference sequence). The source of this sequence is a man in his late teens or twenties in good health. Sequencing was done on a sample of blood T cells: a sorted CD56 or NKG2C T cell subset, CD4+ or CD8+ T cells, or bulk PBMC T cells (not recorded which). This sequence joins TRBV19 and TRBJ2-1. The CDR3 here is CASSIRGREQFF.